These 8 T cell receptor beta chains came from one sample sequenced in a study of blood T cells in healthy people across ages. It was with a sample-barcoded 5' primer and a J-beta primer mix that a second PCR of about 6 to 12 cycles was run. TCRdb itself ran the 5' RACE reads through MiXCR, one entry per CDR3 protein. The sample gives fewer than 1,000,000 distinct CDR3 sequences, 40% to 50% of which show up once; around 18% is in the top ten. The sequencing input was blood. These receptors were collected from a man aged 55-75 years in good health.

The rearrangement joins TRBV5-4 to TRBJ1-6; D unresolved. Per germline, CDR1 SGHNT and CDR2 YYREEE (reference sequence). The V and J ends lost 0 bases and 9 bases respectively, with 19 bases between them. CDR3 length: 17 residues. CDR3 residues: CASSLDFLGSGTSPLHF. The CDR3 DNA sequence: TGTGCCAGCAGCTTGGACTTCTTGGGGAGCGGCACTTCACCCCTCCACTTT.

In its sample, this clonotype was seen once. V gene TRBV20-1 combines with J gene TRBJ2-2; either TRBD1 or TRBD2 may fit D (5 bases each). CDR1 DFQATT and CDR2 SNEGSKA come from the germline V gene (reference sequence). CDR3 length: 14 residues. Trimming removed 5 bases at V and 6 bases at J, with 16 bases between. In DNA, the CDR3 is TGCAGTGCTCAACCCGGGACCCTGGCCGGGGAGCTGTTTTTT. The encoded protein is CSAQPGTLAGELFF.

In its sample, this clonotype was seen many times. V and J are TRBV7-9 and TRBJ1-2; tentative D call: TRBD1 (5 bases). With 4 bases removed from V and 1 base from J, the gap between germline ends came to 10 bases. CDR1 is SEHNR and CDR2 is FQNEAQ in the germline V gene (reference sequence). The CDR3 sequence is 14 residues long. CDR3: CASSYLQDNYGYTF. The CDR3 DNA sequence: TGTGCCAGCAGCTACTTACAGGATAACTATGGCTACACCTTC.

CDR3 in amino acids: CASSRTGIHEAFF. DNA of the CDR3: TGTGCCAGCAGTCGTACAGGAATTCATGAAGCTTTCTTT. J is TRBJ1-1 and V is TRBV12-3 or TRBV12-4; D possibly corresponds to TRBD1 (5 bases). Trimming removed 5 bases at V and 7 bases at J, with 14 bases between. The CDR3 sequence is 13 residues long.

J is TRBJ1-5 and V is TRBV20-1; D is uncertain. The CDR3 consists of 15 residues. Per germline, CDR1 DFQATT and CDR2 SNEGSKA (reference sequence). V was clipped by 6 bases and J by 2 bases, with 17 bases between them. The CDR3 DNA reads as TGCAGTGCCTCGTCCGGGGTAAGGGGCAATCAGCCCCAGCATTTT. This gives the protein CSASSGVRGNQPQHF.

This clonotype was seen once. The chain links TRBV2 to TRBJ1-5, with D maybe TRBD1 (5 bases). Looked up from germline, CDR1 is SNHLY and CDR2 is FYNNEI. V was trimmed by 6 bases and J by 6 bases, leaving 9 bases between them. The CDR3 is 12 amino acids. In DNA form, the CDR3 reads TGTGCCAGCAGCGACGGGGGTCAGCCCCAGCATTTT. Protein: CASSDGGQPQHF. The variable domain in full, with the rest retrieved from reference TRBV2 and TRBJ1-5, is EPEVTQTPSHQVTQMGQEVILRCVPISNHLYFYWYRQILGQKVEFLVSFYNNEISEKSEIFDDQFSVERPDGSNFTLKIRSTKLEDSAMYFCASSDGGQPQHFGDGTRLSIL.

CDR3 sequence reads: CSARPTLATHTQYF. For the CDR3, the DNA is TGCAGTGCTAGACCGACACTAGCGACTCATACGCAGTATTTT. The chain recombines TRBV20-1 with TRBJ2-3; TRBD2 matches 7 bases. V was clipped by 2 bases and J by 7 bases; unmatched bases: 9. The V gene's germline CDR1 is DFQATT and CDR2 SNEGSKA (reference sequence). The CDR3 sequence is 14 residues long.

This clonotype was seen once. The chain employs TRBV20-1 and TRBJ1-4; 7 bases match TRBD1. There are 15 residues in the CDR3. Losses at the gene ends were 6 bases for V and 6 bases for J; bases not matched to a gene: 13. The V gene's germline CDR1 is DFQATT and CDR2 SNEGSKA (reference sequence). CDR3 residues: CSATTPGGRDEKLFF. The CDR3 bases are TGCAGTGCAACCACCCCAGGGGGACGGGATGAAAAACTGTTTTTT.